This T cell receptor beta chain is from a study of blood T cell repertoires in COVID-19. The wider study: PBMCs, B-cell-depleted T cells, or T cells were the source of the cDNA or gDNA that made up the material.

The participants were between about 18 and 90 years old and came from about two dozen US areas. Clinical history reported by participants formed the basis on which cohorts were assigned. Within 2 weeks of study entry, exposed participants had contacted a PCR-confirmed or clinician-diagnosed COVID-19 case. The CDR3 contains 16 residues. Germline assignment: CDR1 KGHSH and CDR2 LQKENI. Deletions cut 3 bases from V and 6 bases from J, with 18 bases between. Sequencing used immunoSEQ multiplex PCR; TCRdb keeps in-frame clones, though not all of them. The data hold 200,000 to 250,000 clones, with 75% to 90% observed a single time.

The chain has TRBV18 and TRBJ1-5; weak D call: TRBD1 (6 bases). This receptor was identified in a woman under 40 who had been exposed to COVID-19. Sequencing was carried out using PBMCs or T cells enriched from blood (not recorded which). CDR3 nucleotide sequence: TGTGCCAGCTCACCTGGGATCCGGGACAATTTTCAGCCCCAGCATTTT. Translated, it gives CASSPGIRDNFQPQHF.